Each of the 27 T cell receptor beta chains below was sequenced from the same sample in a study of blood T cells in healthy people across ages. Through a sample-barcoded 5' primer and a J-beta primer mix, a second PCR was run for about 6 to 12 cycles. TCRdb passed the 5' RACE reads through MiXCR, listing each CDR3 protein once. The repertoire has about 570,000 distinct CDR3 sequences, 25% to 30% of them found once; the top ten carry roughly 18%. Sequencing was carried out using blood. Receptors originate from a woman aged 70-85 years in good health.

This clonotype appeared many times. V and J are TRBV7-9 and TRBJ1-2, with 11 bases fitting TRBD1. This CDR3 spans 14 amino acids. Germline V lookup: CDR1 SEHNR, CDR2 FQNEAQ (reference sequence). Trimming removed 4 bases from V and 6 bases from J; junction bases left unmatched: 4. CDR3 DNA: TGTGCCAGCAGCTCGGGACAGGGGGTTGATGGCTACACCTTC. This encodes CASSSGQGVDGYTF.

Regarding this clonotype: A read error may account for a junction end that differs from germline. In DNA form, the CDR3 reads TGCAGCGTTGCATGGGGGCACCAAGAGACCCTGTACTTC. Amino acid sequence: CSVAWGHQETLYF. This chain links TRBV29-1 with TRBJ2-5; D might be TRBD1 (6 bases). This CDR3 is built from 13 residues. CDR1 is SQVTM, CDR2 ANQGSEA, per germline.

This clonotype appeared many times. V usage is TRBV5-1 and J usage is TRBJ2-5; D tentatively reads TRBD1 or TRBD2 (5 bases each). Per the germline V gene, CDR1 is SGHRS and CDR2 is YFSETQ. This CDR3 comprises 15 residues. V was shortened by 3 bases and J by 1 base, with 13 bases between the two germline ends. The CDR3 DNA reads TGCGCCAGCAGCTCCACCGGGGCAGCCCAAGAGACCCAGTACTTC. It codes for CASSSTGAAQETQYF.

This clonotype was picked up a small number of times. The chain employs TRBV7-9 and TRBJ2-3; 10 bases line up with TRBD2. There are 16 residues in the CDR3. J gave up 2 bases and V 0 bases, and 2 bases lay outside the gene matches. Germline V gene data show CDR1 as SEHNR and CDR2 as FQNEAQ (reference sequence). Written as DNA, the CDR3 is TGTGCCAGCAGCTTAGCAGCGGGGGGGTCCACAGATACGCAGTATTTT. It specifies CASSLAAGGSTDTQYF.

The chain joins TRBV4-1 to TRBJ1-2; TRBD1 is a possible D gene (6 bases). This CDR3 region has 16 residues. Germline assignment: CDR1 MGHRA and CDR2 YSYEKL. The germline V and J ends were trimmed by 5 bases and 0 bases, with 16 bases remaining between them. The CDR3, as DNA: TGCGCCAGCAGCGACACAGGGACCCAAGCTAACTATGGCTACACCTTC. As protein: CASSDTGTQANYGYTF.

This sequence joins TRBV25-1 and TRBJ1-1, with 9 nucleotides matching TRBD1. Per germline, CDR1 MGHDK and CDR2 SYGVNS. CDR3 length: 15 amino acids. With 3 bases clipped from V and 5 bases from J, the junction kept 7 bases outside the gene matches. CDR3 in DNA: TGTGCCAGCAGTGATTATACAGGGGGCCGGACTGAAGCTTTCTTT. Translating gives CASSDYTGGRTEAFF.

V is TRBV20-1 and J is TRBJ1-4, with D possibly TRBD1 on 6 matching bases. The germline V gene has CDR1 DFQATT and CDR2 SNEGSKA (reference sequence). Deletions cut 7 bases from V and 4 bases from J, with 7 bases between. The CDR3 has 11 residues. The CDR3 is CSGRGNEKLFF. DNA for the CDR3: TGCAGTGGCAGGGGTAATGAAAAACTGTTTTTT.

The chain links TRBV29-1 to TRBJ1-1; TRBD1 is a possible D gene (5 bases). The CDR3 is 12 amino acids. Germline loops: CDR1 SQVTM, CDR2 ANQGSEA. Trimming removed 8 bases from V and 11 bases from J, with 21 bases in between. The chain's CDR3 is CSWGSIGKIAFF. DNA of the CDR3: TGCAGCTGGGGCTCCATTGGGAAGATTGCTTTCTTT.

This clonotype was counted only a few times. The chain recombines TRBV18 with TRBJ2-1; TRBD1 matches at 8 bases. The CDR3 sequence is 15 residues long. The J segment lost 2 bases and the V segment lost 5 bases, leaving 5 bases of the junction unmatched. Germline CDR1 reads KGHSH; CDR2 reads LQKENI. CDR3 loop: CASSAGGSPYNEQFF. The CDR3 nucleotides are TGTGCCAGCTCAGCAGGGGGCTCGCCCTACAATGAGCAGTTCTTC.

The chain employs TRBV7-6 and TRBJ2-1; TRBD2 agrees at 8 bases. The end of the DNA is better explained by TRBJ2-5, so the J call may be wrong. The germline gives CDR1 SGHVS, CDR2 FNYEAQ. The CDR3 has 17 amino acids. DNA for the CDR3: TGTGCCAGCAGCTTACGTAGCGGGACATTCTCCCCGGAGACCCAGTACTTC. This encodes CASSLRSGTFSPETQYF.

As for this clonotype: A clone one base away is much larger, so this may be a read error. J is TRBJ2-5 and V is TRBV9; a weak D match, TRBD2 (6 bases). Germline V gene sequence: CDR1 SGDLS, CDR2 YYNGEE. The CDR3 loop spans 10 amino acids. The CDR3 coding sequence is TGTGCCAACAGCGGGGAGACCCAGTACTTC. Its translation is CANSGETQYF.

The chain carries TRBV12-3 or TRBV12-4 and TRBJ1-6; 10 nucleotides align to TRBD1. CDR3 length: 16 amino acids. The trim removed 6 bases at V and 10 bases at J, leaving 12 bases unmatched. CDR3 sequence reads: CASSSRDRGLGSPLHF. Here the CDR3 DNA reads TGTGCCAGCAGCTCCCGGGACAGGGGTCTTGGGTCACCCCTCCACTTT.

This clonotype was seen more than once but under ten times. The junction departs from the called germline gene at one end, perhaps through a read error. The chain combines TRBV4-1 with TRBJ1-3, with D perhaps TRBD1 (5 bases). This CDR3 contains 15 residues. In germline, CDR1 is MGHRA, CDR2 YSYEKL. The DNA of the CDR3 is TGCGCCAGCAGCCAGGCCGGGACGTACGGAAACACCATGTATTTT. Protein: CASSQAGTYGNTMYF.

The sample holds a few counts of this clonotype. CDR3 DNA: TGTGCCAGCAGCTTAGATGGGACAGGGGGGAAAGAAAAACTGTTTTTT. It yields the protein CASSLDGTGGKEKLFF. The J gene is TRBJ1-4, the V gene TRBV11-2; 11 positions match TRBD1. The CDR3 has 16 residues. Germline loops: CDR1 SGHAT, CDR2 FQNNGV. The junction had 5 bases not matched to a gene; V was cut back by 0 bases and J by 8 bases.

This clonotype showed up just a few times. The rearrangement joins TRBV3-1 to TRBJ1-3; perhaps TRBD1 as D (6 bases). Germline V gene lookup returns CDR1 LGHDT and CDR2 YNNKEL (reference sequence). V was trimmed by 3 bases and J by 7 bases, leaving 13 bases between them. CDR3 length: 14 residues. CDR3 protein: CASSHLTGMNTIYF. CDR3 nucleotides: TGTGCCAGCAGCCACCTAACAGGGATGAACACCATATATTTT.

This clonotype appeared a few times. J is TRBJ1-2 and V is TRBV3-1; 7 bases line up with TRBD1. The CDR3 spans 13 residues. CDR1 is LGHDT and CDR2 is YNNKEL in the germline V gene (reference sequence). Unmatched junction bases numbered 8, after V lost 5 bases and J lost 8 bases. This chain's CDR3 is CASSDGQEGGYTF. CDR3 nucleotides: TGTGCCAGCAGCGACGGACAGGAGGGAGGCTACACCTTC.

The chain employs TRBV20-1 and TRBJ2-6; perhaps TRBD1 as D (6 bases). Germline V gene data show CDR1 as DFQATT and CDR2 as SNEGSKA (reference sequence). The ends were cut back, 3 bases at V and 7 bases at J, with 7 bases in the middle. This CDR3 has 12 residues. The CDR3 sequence is CSARGTANVLTF. In DNA, the CDR3 is TGCAGTGCTAGGGGGACAGCCAACGTCCTGACTTTC.

This clonotype was detected only a few times. The chain carries TRBV5-1 and TRBJ1-2, with 8 bases identical to TRBD1. In germline, CDR1 is SGHRS, CDR2 YFSETQ. This CDR3 is built from 15 residues. Trimming removed 4 bases from V and 8 bases from J; junction bases left unmatched: 13. The chain's CDR3 is CASSENRQGRDGYTF. DNA for the CDR3: TGCGCCAGCAGCGAAAACCGACAGGGGCGTGACGGCTACACCTTC.

The rearrangement links TRBV28 to TRBJ2-7, with 7 bases aligning to TRBD1. Germline CDR1 and CDR2: MDHEN and SYDVKM. The V and J ends lost 7 bases and 4 bases, in that order; junction bases with no gene match: 10. The CDR3 consists of 14 residues. The CDR3 coding sequence is TGTGCCAGCAATTTCGATGGGACAGTGTACGAGCAGTACTTC. Translated, it gives CASNFDGTVYEQYF. Based on the CDR3 plus reference TRBV28 and TRBJ2-7, the full variable domain is DVKVTQSSRYLVKRTGEKVFLECVQDMDHENMFWYRQDPGLGLRLIYFSYDVKMKEKGDIPEGYSVSREKKERFSLILESASTNQTSMYLCASNFDGTVYEQYFGPGTRLTVT.

The genes are TRBV12-3 or TRBV12-4 and TRBJ2-3; TRBD2 might be the D (6 bases). V was pared by 8 bases and J by 8 bases, with 11 bases between. This CDR3 has 11 amino acids. In DNA, the CDR3 is TGTGCCAGCGGCCCCGGGGGTACGCAGTATTTT. Its translation is CASGPGGTQYF.

The chain carries TRBV7-3 and TRBJ1-2; a possible D gene is TRBD1 (6 bases). V lost 4 bases, J lost 8 bases, and 14 bases lay in between. Germline V gene lookup returns CDR1 SGHTA and CDR2 FQGTGA. The CDR3 has 13 residues. The CDR3, as DNA: TGTGCCAGCAGCTCCCAACCAGGACAGGGCTACACCTTC. Residues: CASSSQPGQGYTF.

The rearrangement links TRBV20-1 to TRBJ2-7; 7 nucleotides align to TRBD2. V dropped 6 bases and J dropped 2; count of bases not matched to a gene: 10. The CDR3 spans 14 residues. Germline loops: CDR1 DFQATT, CDR2 SNEGSKA (reference sequence). The CDR3 loop is CSARKAGFAYEQYF. The DNA of the CDR3 is TGCAGTGCACGGAAAGCGGGGTTTGCCTACGAGCAGTACTTC.

The chain couples TRBV7-9 to TRBJ2-2; D possibly corresponds to TRBD2 (5 bases). Germline V gene sequence: CDR1 SEHNR, CDR2 FQNEAQ (reference sequence). The CDR3 is 14 residues long. Trimming cost V 5 bases and J 6 bases, with 13 bases left between them. The CDR3: CASSLRRRPGELFF. The CDR3 DNA reads as TGTGCCAGCAGCCTAAGGAGGAGGCCCGGGGAGCTGTTTTTT.

This sequence joins TRBV7-2 and TRBJ1-1; the D gene is possibly TRBD1 (5 bases). V was cut by 5 bases and J by 4 bases, with 20 bases left in between. Germline V gene sequence: CDR1 SGHTA, CDR2 FQGNSA. This CDR3 has 16 residues. Written as DNA, the CDR3 is TGTGCCAGCAGCCCACACGTGGGACGAATGGGCACTGAAGCTTTCTTT. This sequence encodes CASSPHVGRMGTEAFF.

This clonotype appeared a few times. V usage is TRBV5-1 and J usage is TRBJ2-1, with TRBD2 matching over 15 bases. Germline trimming cut 3 bases from V and 6 bases from J; bases unmatched to any gene: 1. CDR3 size: 15 residues. CDR1 is SGHRS, CDR2 YFSETQ, per germline. CDR3 region: CASSWTSGGANEQFF. The CDR3 bases are TGCGCCAGCAGCTGGACTAGCGGGGGGGCCAATGAGCAGTTCTTC.

The chain employs TRBV4-2 and TRBJ2-7, with 9 bases identical to TRBD2. Trimming took 4 bases from V and 1 from J; bases not matched to a gene: 5. The CDR3 totals 15 residues. CDR1 is LGHNA and CDR2 is YNFKEQ in the germline V gene. CDR3 DNA: TGTGCCAGCAGCCCGTGGCGGGGGGGATCCTACGAGCAGTACTTC. It specifies CASSPWRGGSYEQYF.

This clonotype was observed a handful of times. This rearrangement joins TRBV29-1 to TRBJ1-2; 11 nucleotides agree with TRBD1. With V trimmed by 4 bases and J by 6 bases, 10 bases remained unmatched. The CDR3 spans 15 residues. The germline V gene encodes CDR1 SQVTM and CDR2 ANQGSEA. The CDR3 loop reads CSVGDADRGLNGYTF. The CDR3 DNA reads as TGCAGCGTTGGAGATGCGGACAGGGGGCTGAATGGCTACACCTTC. Full variable domain (rest looked up from reference TRBV29-1 and TRBJ1-2): SAVISQKPSRDICQRGTSLTIQCQVDSQVTMMFWYRQQPGQSLTLIATANQGSEATYESGFVIDKFPISRPNLTFSTLTVSNMSPEDSSIYLCSVGDADRGLNGYTFGSGTRLTVV.